These T cell receptor beta chains were read from a single sample in a study of T-cell reconstitution after alpha-beta-depleted transplantation in children. TCRdb analysed the PCR reads with MiXCR anew, one entry per CDR3 protein. The sample lists around 130,000 distinct CDR3 sequences, around 9.8% seen once, with less than 25% in the top ten. This sample comprised PBMCs, mostly from graft donor cells, obtained 180 days after TCRalphabeta/CD19-depleted stem cell transplant. All receptors come from a girl under three years old who had a stem cell transplant for combined immunodeficiency, so the T cells may come from the graft donor. The CDR3 runs from the conserved cysteine through the conserved F or W. Each record gives: clone size, D gene, V gene, J gene, CDR3 protein, CDR3 DNA. A D gene is named only where the DNA matches it firmly. For some rows the clone size is stated as once, few or many, or as a class when expanded; others skip it.

abundance: many
d_gene: NA
v_gene: TRBV18
j_gene: TRBJ2-5
CDR3aa: CASSPGVQETQYF
CDR3nt: TGCGCCAGCAGTCCAGGGGTCCAAGAGACCCAGTACTTC

abundance: few
d_gene: NA
v_gene: TRBV5-6
j_gene: TRBJ2-7
CDR3aa: CASSPIEYPTYEQYF
CDR3nt: TGTGCCAGCAGCCCCATCGAGTATCCGACCTACGAGCAGTACTTC

abundance: NA
d_gene: NA
v_gene: TRBV6-1
j_gene: TRBJ1-6
CDR3aa: CASRQSSYNSPLHF
CDR3nt: TGTGCCAGCAGACAGAGCTCCTATAATTCACCCCTCCACTTT

abundance: many
d_gene: NA
v_gene: TRBV5-1
j_gene: TRBJ2-7
CDR3aa: CASSLWTGGAHYEQYF
CDR3nt: TGCGCCAGCAGCTTGTGGACTGGCGGGGCCCACTACGAGCAGTACTTC

abundance: NA
d_gene: NA
v_gene: TRBV4-2
j_gene: TRBJ1-5
CDR3aa: CASSQVSRGRNQPQHF
CDR3nt: TGTGCCAGCAGCCAAGTTTCGAGGGGACGCAATCAGCCCCAGCATTTT

abundance: NA
d_gene: NA
v_gene: TRBV4-1
j_gene: TRBJ2-1
CDR3aa: CASRSVGGYNEQFF
CDR3nt: TGCGCCAGCAGGTCAGTTGGGGGCTACAATGAGCAGTTCTTC

abundance: NA
d_gene: TRBD2
v_gene: TRBV20-1
j_gene: TRBJ2-2
CDR3aa: CSAPMGGRANTGELFF
CDR3nt: TGCAGTGCCCCAATGGGCGGGAGGGCGAACACCGGGGAGCTGTTTTTT

abundance: few
d_gene: TRBD2
v_gene: TRBV20-1
j_gene: TRBJ2-1
CDR3aa: CSASVGLAGGNEQFF
CDR3nt: TGCAGTGCTAGTGTGGGACTAGCGGGGGGGAATGAGCAGTTCTTC

abundance: many
d_gene: NA
v_gene: TRBV20-1
j_gene: TRBJ2-3
CDR3aa: CSALDRFGGITDTQYF
CDR3nt: TGCAGTGCTTTAGACCGCTTTGGGGGGATCACAGATACGCAGTATTTT

abundance: NA
d_gene: NA
v_gene: TRBV20-1
j_gene: TRBJ2-7
CDR3aa: CSVSDSPYEQYF
CDR3nt: TGCAGTGTTTCGGACAGTCCCTACGAGCAGTACTTC

abundance: few
d_gene: TRBD2
v_gene: TRBV20-1
j_gene: TRBJ2-1
CDR3aa: CSARDRDRLAGGSHNEQFF
CDR3nt: TGCAGTGCTAGAGATCGCGACAGACTAGCGGGAGGTAGCCACAATGAGCAGTTCTTC

abundance: NA
d_gene: NA
v_gene: TRBV5-6
j_gene: TRBJ1-6
CDR3aa: CASSFQGNSPLHF
CDR3nt: TGTGCCAGCAGCTTCCAGGGGAATTCACCCCTCCACTTT

abundance: NA
d_gene: NA
v_gene: TRBV27
j_gene: TRBJ2-2
CDR3aa: CASSWAGEDGELFF
CDR3nt: TGTGCCAGCAGTTGGGCAGGGGAGGACGGGGAGCTGTTTTTT

abundance: NA
d_gene: TRBD1
v_gene: TRBV6-1
j_gene: TRBJ1-3
CDR3aa: CASKLGQGGNTIYF
CDR3nt: TGTGCCAGCAAATTGGGACAGGGAGGAAACACCATATATTTT

abundance: few
d_gene: NA
v_gene: TRBV10-3
j_gene: TRBJ2-3
CDR3aa: CAISSSTDTQYF
CDR3nt: TGTGCCATCAGTTCGAGCACAGATACGCAGTATTTT

abundance: many
d_gene: TRBD2
v_gene: TRBV5-1
j_gene: TRBJ2-7
CDR3aa: CASSSLGGSLSYEQYF
CDR3nt: TGCGCCAGCAGCTCCCTGGGAGGGTCCCTATCCTACGAGCAGTACTTC

abundance: NA
d_gene: NA
v_gene: TRBV20-1
j_gene: TRBJ1-1
CDR3aa: CSAWTANTEAFF
CDR3nt: TGCAGTGCGTGGACGGCGAACACTGAAGCTTTCTTT

abundance: NA
d_gene: TRBD2
v_gene: TRBV29-1
j_gene: TRBJ2-2
CDR3aa: CSVEREGGELFF
CDR3nt: TGCAGCGTTGAAAGGGAGGGCGGGGAGCTGTTTTTT

abundance: NA
d_gene: NA
v_gene: TRBV20-1
j_gene: TRBJ1-2
CDR3aa: CSASWPGPNANYGYTF
CDR3nt: TGCAGTGCTAGTTGGCCAGGGCCAAACGCTAACTATGGCTACACCTTC

abundance: NA
d_gene: NA
v_gene: TRBV24-1
j_gene: TRBJ2-5
CDR3aa: CATSDSGGRGWRETQYF
CDR3nt: TGTGCCACCAGTGATTCGGGAGGCAGGGGCTGGAGGGAGACCCAGTACTTC

abundance: many
d_gene: NA
v_gene: TRBV27
j_gene: TRBJ2-3
CDR3aa: CASSLIGVGAGTDTQYF
CDR3nt: TGTGCCAGCAGTCTTATTGGCGTGGGGGCTGGCACAGATACGCAGTATTTT

abundance: few
d_gene: TRBD2
v_gene: TRBV7-8
j_gene: TRBJ2-7
CDR3aa: CASSSRDRIAGGPSYEQYF
CDR3nt: TGTGCCAGCAGTTCCCGGGACAGAATAGCGGGAGGGCCCTCCTACGAGCAGTACTTC

abundance: many
d_gene: TRBD1
v_gene: TRBV3-1
j_gene: TRBJ2-7
CDR3aa: CASSRQGLTYEQYF
CDR3nt: TGTGCCAGCTCCCGACAGGGCCTAACCTACGAGCAGTACTTC

abundance: NA
d_gene: NA
v_gene: TRBV24-1
j_gene: TRBJ2-7
CDR3aa: CATSDSTRGPLYEQYF
CDR3nt: TGTGCCACCAGTGATTCGACACGGGGACCCCTCTACGAGCAGTACTTC

abundance: once
d_gene: TRBD1
v_gene: TRBV12-3/TRBV12-4
j_gene: TRBJ2-1
CDR3aa: CASSPRQGGSYNEQFF
CDR3nt: TGTGCCAGCAGTCCTCGACAGGGGGGCTCCTACAATGAGCAGTTCTTC

abundance: few
d_gene: NA
v_gene: TRBV7-9
j_gene: TRBJ2-7
CDR3aa: CASSSPGTSPNEQYF
CDR3nt: TGTGCCAGCAGCTCCCCGGGGACCTCCCCCAACGAGCAGTACTTC

abundance: NA
d_gene: TRBD2
v_gene: TRBV28
j_gene: TRBJ2-3
CDR3aa: CASSSPGLAGRTSTDTQYF
CDR3nt: TGTGCCAGCAGTTCCCCCGGACTAGCGGGGCGTACTAGCACAGATACGCAGTATTTT

abundance: few
d_gene: TRBD2
v_gene: TRBV5-1
j_gene: TRBJ2-2
CDR3aa: CASTRLAEAGELFF
CDR3nt: TGCGCCAGCACCCGACTAGCGGAGGCCGGGGAGCTGTTTTTT

abundance: few
d_gene: TRBD1
v_gene: TRBV6-1
j_gene: TRBJ2-2
CDR3aa: CASSQTGVANTGELFF
CDR3nt: TGTGCCAGCAGTCAAACAGGGGTGGCGAACACCGGGGAGCTGTTTTTT

abundance: NA
d_gene: NA
v_gene: TRBV12-3/TRBV12-4
j_gene: TRBJ2-3
CDR3aa: CASSPGPRWADTQYF
CDR3nt: TGTGCCAGCAGTCCAGGACCCCGGTGGGCAGATACGCAGTATTTT

abundance: NA
d_gene: NA
v_gene: TRBV7-2
j_gene: TRBJ2-7
CDR3aa: CASSLRAGATMNERYF
CDR3nt: TGTGCCAGCAGCTTACGTGCGGGGGCCACTATGAACGAGCGGTACTTC

abundance: NA
d_gene: NA
v_gene: TRBV5-5
j_gene: TRBJ1-2
CDR3aa: CASSPPGRPIGGYTF
CDR3nt: TGTGCCAGCAGCCCCCCGGGCCGCCCTATTGGCGGCTACACCTTC

abundance: few
d_gene: TRBD2
v_gene: TRBV20-1
j_gene: TRBJ2-1
CDR3aa: CSARASGKRNEQFF
CDR3nt: TGCAGTGCTAGGGCCAGCGGGAAACGCAATGAGCAGTTCTTC

abundance: few
d_gene: NA
v_gene: TRBV6-6
j_gene: TRBJ2-7
CDR3aa: CASSLPEQVEQYF
CDR3nt: TGTGCCAGCAGCCTACCGGAGCAGGTCGAGCAGTACTTC

abundance: NA
d_gene: NA
v_gene: TRBV30
j_gene: TRBJ2-2
CDR3aa: CAWMQNTGELFF
CDR3nt: TGTGCCTGGATGCAGAACACCGGGGAGCTGTTTTTT

abundance: NA
d_gene: TRBD2
v_gene: TRBV29-1
j_gene: TRBJ2-3
CDR3aa: CSVEPASGRGTDTQYF
CDR3nt: TGCAGCGTTGAACCCGCTAGCGGGAGAGGGACAGATACGCAGTATTTT

abundance: few
d_gene: NA
v_gene: TRBV7-9
j_gene: TRBJ1-5
CDR3aa: CASSFAGVGNQPQHF
CDR3nt: TGTGCCAGCAGCTTCGCAGGGGTAGGCAATCAGCCCCAGCATTTT

abundance: few
d_gene: TRBD2
v_gene: TRBV20-1
j_gene: TRBJ2-5
CDR3aa: CSASPGLAGPGETQYF
CDR3nt: TGCAGTGCCTCCCCCGGACTAGCGGGACCTGGGGAGACCCAGTACTTC

abundance: NA
d_gene: NA
v_gene: TRBV29-1
j_gene: TRBJ2-3
CDR3aa: CSVVGSTDTQYF
CDR3nt: TGCAGCGTTGTAGGCTCCACAGATACGCAGTATTTT

abundance: few
d_gene: NA
v_gene: TRBV12-3/TRBV12-4
j_gene: TRBJ2-2
CDR3aa: CASTVATPNTGELFF
CDR3nt: TGTGCCAGCACGGTTGCTACACCGAACACCGGGGAGCTGTTTTTT

abundance: few
d_gene: NA
v_gene: TRBV18
j_gene: TRBJ2-6
CDR3aa: CASSPSGAGANVLTF
CDR3nt: TGTGCCAGCTCACCCTCAGGAGCTGGGGCCAACGTCCTGACTTTC

abundance: NA
d_gene: NA
v_gene: TRBV7-2
j_gene: TRBJ2-1
CDR3aa: CASSYGPSSSYNEQFF
CDR3nt: TGTGCCAGCAGCTACGGACCTTCCAGCTCCTACAATGAGCAGTTCTTC